This is a list of T cell receptor beta chains from one sample in a study of shared clonotypes between healthy human individuals. TCRdb's copy holds only in-frame clones and misses some; the assay was immunoSEQ multiplex PCR. The sample has about 1 million clones, approximately 76% seen once. The source material was memory CD4+ T cells sorted from blood. The receptors here all came from a man aged 18 to 29 in good health. The CDR3 runs from the conserved cysteine through the conserved F or W. The D gene is left open where the match is weak. Clone size is not always given. Where it is, it says once, few, many or a class for expanded clones.

clone_size | d_call | j_call | v_call | cdr3_aa | cdr3_nt
. | . | TRBJ1-1 | TRBV5-6 | CASSPVGGGRNTEAFF | TGTGCCAGCAGCCCCGTCGGCGGGGGGAGGAACACTGAAGCTTTCTTT
. | TRBD1 | TRBJ1-2 | TRBV9 | CASSVGLGQGILHGYTF | TGTGCCAGCAGCGTAGGCCTCGGACAGGGGATCCTCCATGGCTACACCTTC
. | . | TRBJ2-1 | TRBV25-1 | CATMGDLVRNEQFF | TGTGCCACCATGGGCGATTTAGTGCGCAATGAGCAGTTCTTC
. | TRBD2 | TRBJ2-1 | TRBV7-9 | CASSASGIVYNEQFF | TGTGCCAGCAGCGCTAGCGGGATAGTTTACAATGAGCAGTTCTTC
. | . | TRBJ2-1 | TRBV7-8 | CASSSDRGEQFF | TGTGCCAGCAGCTCGGACAGAGGCGAGCAGTTCTTC
few | . | TRBJ2-6 | TRBV5-6 | CASSYDQGKPGANVLTF | TGTGCCAGCAGTTACGACCAGGGGAAACCTGGGGCCAACGTCCTGACTTTC
. | TRBD2 | TRBJ2-3 | TRBV5-1 | CASSPGGSTDTQYF | TGCGCCAGCAGCCCCGGGGGGAGCACAGATACGCAGTATTTT
. | TRBD1 | TRBJ1-5 | TRBV10-3 | CAISEFGTGGNQPQHF | TGTGCCATCAGTGAGTTCGGGACAGGGGGCAATCAGCCCCAGCATTTT
. | . | TRBJ1-1 | TRBV6-6 | CASSYLGLNTEAFF | TGTGCCAGCAGTTACTTAGGATTGAACACTGAAGCTTTCTTT
. | TRBD1 | TRBJ1-1 | TRBV6-6 | CASRSTGATAFF | TGTGCCAGCAGAAGCACAGGGGCCACAGCTTTCTTT
once | TRBD1 | TRBJ2-5 | TRBV6-6 | CASSYGDRAETQYF | TGTGCCAGCAGTTACGGGGACAGGGCTGAGACCCAGTACTTC
. | . | TRBJ1-5 | TRBV18 | CASSTGFSGELDQPQHF | TGTGCCAGCTCAACGGGTTTTTCGGGGGAGCTGGATCAGCCCCAGCATTTT
few | TRBD1 | TRBJ1-1 | TRBV18 | CASSYGTGGNTEAFF | TGTGCCAGCTCCTACGGGACAGGGGGGAACACTGAAGCTTTCTTT
. | TRBD1 | TRBJ1-1 | TRBV4-1 | CASSQVLSRTGGRNTEAFF | TGCGCCAGCAGCCAAGTTCTCTCTCGGACAGGGGGCAGGAACACTGAAGCTTTCTTT
. | . | TRBJ1-2 | TRBV6-1 | CASSEAVFAPNYGYTF | TGTGCCAGCAGTGAAGCGGTCTTCGCCCCTAACTATGGCTACACCTTC
. | . | TRBJ1-2 | TRBV6-6 | CASSYSPGGGYTF | TGTGCCAGCAGTTACAGTCCGGGGGGTGGCTACACCTTC
few | . | TRBJ2-5 | TRBV28 | CASSRLGRETQYF | TGTGCCAGCAGTCGACTAGGACGAGAGACCCAGTACTTC
. | . | TRBJ2-2 | TRBV10-3 | CAISTSQGRAGELFF | TGTGCCATCAGTACATCGCAGGGGCGGGCCGGGGAGCTGTTTTTT
. | . | TRBJ1-4 | TRBV30 | CAWDKATNEKLFF | TGTGCCTGGGACAAGGCAACTAATGAAAAACTGTTTTTT
. | TRBD1 | TRBJ1-5 | TRBV19 | CATPRRNRGVTQPQHF | TGTGCCACTCCCCGTCGGAACAGGGGGGTCACTCAGCCCCAGCATTTT
. | . | TRBJ2-6 | TRBV6-5 | CASSQASGANVLTF | TGTGCCAGCAGTCAAGCCTCTGGGGCCAACGTCCTGACTTTC
. | . | TRBJ1-1 | TRBV10-3 | CAISPGGATEAFF | TGTGCCATCAGTCCTGGGGGGGCCACTGAAGCTTTCTTT
once | . | TRBJ2-3 | TRBV12-2 | CASRLAGVQEKVTDTQYF | TGTGCAAGTCGCTTAGCGGGGGTCCAGGAGAAGGTCACAGATACGCAGTATTTT
. | . | TRBJ2-2 | TRBV5-5 | CASSRLMVGSGPGELFF | TGTGCCAGCAGCCGGTTAATGGTCGGGAGTGGACCCGGGGAGCTGTTTTTT
. | . | TRBJ1-2 | TRBV29-1 | CSASPGGNYGYTF | TGCAGCGCATCCCCGGGAGGGAACTATGGCTACACCTTC
. | . | TRBJ2-5 | TRBV5-1 | CASSRTGGLQETQYF | TGCGCCAGCAGCCGGACTGGAGGGTTGCAAGAGACCCAGTACTTC
. | TRBD2 | TRBJ2-7 | TRBV5-1 | CASSLGLVQGYEQYF | TGCGCCAGCAGCTTAGGACTAGTCCAGGGCTACGAGCAGTACTTC
. | . | TRBJ1-3 | TRBV9 | CASSVEGSAGNTIYF | TGTGCCAGCAGCGTAGAAGGGAGTGCTGGAAACACCATATATTTT
. | TRBD1 | TRBJ2-5 | TRBV30 | CAWSVLRTGGPGAGGETQYF | TGTGCCTGGAGTGTACTAAGGACAGGGGGCCCCGGGGCCGGGGGTGAGACCCAGTACTTC
. | . | TRBJ1-4 | TRBV18 | CASSRFRDGVNEKLFF | TGTGCCAGCTCCCGATTCCGGGACGGAGTTAATGAAAAACTGTTTTTT
. | . | TRBJ1-3 | TRBV30 | CAWKRDGYSGNTIYF | TGTGCCTGGAAACGGGACGGTTACTCTGGAAACACCATATATTTT
. | TRBD1 | TRBJ2-7 | TRBV5-6 | CASSIGTGSSYEQYF | TGTGCCAGCAGCATAGGGACAGGGAGCTCCTACGAGCAGTACTTC